This entry concerns a single T cell receptor (beta chain). Its cognate antigen is unknown. Only in-frame clones appear in the TCRdb table, and some are missing; sequencing was by immunoSEQ multiplex PCR. The sample lists around 82,000 clones; 85% to 95% were seen once. The data stem from a study of siplizumab effects on memory and regulatory T cells. Study observations and caveats: Roughly 80-95% of proliferating CD4+ or CD8+ clones defied assignment to a naive or memory phenotype. Memory T cells appeared less diverse than naive cells, which seemed to contribute substantially to alloresponse.

V was clipped by 2 bases and J by 1 base, with 10 bases between them. Germline CDR1 and CDR2: SGDLS and YYNGEE. The CDR3 spans 15 residues. This clonotype originated in a human donor in good health. Sequencing input: CD8+ T cells sorted from blood. V usage is TRBV9 and J usage is TRBJ2-4, with D perhaps being TRBD1 or TRBD2 (6 bases each). Written as DNA, the CDR3 is TGTGCCAGCAGCGTCGGGGGCGCGGCCAAAAACATTCAGTACTTC. Its protein is CASSVGGAAKNIQYF. Together with reference TRBV9 and TRBJ2-4, the CDR3 gives the full variable domain: DSGVTQTPKHLITATGQRVTLRCSPRSGDLSVYWYQQSLDQGLQFLIQYYNGEERAKGNILERFSAQQFPDLHSELNLSSLELGDSALYFCASSVGGAAKNIQYFGAGTRLSVL.